This passage covers 7 T cell receptor beta chains from one sample sequenced in a study of cytomegalovirus exposure and HLA in healthy donors. Repertoires were generated with immunoSEQ multiplex PCR, while TCRdb's copy carries only in-frame clones and drops some. The sample has around 220,000 clones, roughly 88% seen once. The sequenced sample consisted of PBMCs. These receptors originate from a woman younger than 35 in good health and CMV-seronegative.

This clone was observed once. The chain links TRBV25-1 to TRBJ1-1; the match to TRBD1 covers 9 bases. Trimming at V came to 10 bases and at J to 1 base, leaving 4 bases not matched to a gene. The CDR3 covers 13 residues. Germline loops: CDR1 MGHDK, CDR2 SYGVNS. The CDR3 coding sequence is TGTGCCACGAGGGACAGGGAGAACACTGAAGCTTTCTTT. Its protein is CATRDRENTEAFF.

The chain is built from TRBV2 and TRBJ2-3; 9 nucleotides align to TRBD1. The CDR3 runs to 15 residues. V was clipped by 8 bases and J by 9 bases; unmatched bases: 15. Germline V CDR1 and CDR2: SNHLY, FYNNEI. The CDR3 protein is CASLPSQGARTTQYF. Written as DNA, the CDR3 is TGTGCCAGCCTCCCATCACAGGGGGCTCGAACGACGCAGTATTTT.

The chain joins TRBV7-2 to TRBJ1-4; D perhaps matches TRBD1 (5 bases). The germline V gene has CDR1 SGHTA and CDR2 FQGNSA. The CDR3 is 14 residues long. V was cut by 5 bases and J by 4 bases, with 11 bases left in between. The CDR3 loop is CASSQGRGNEKLFF. The CDR3, as DNA: TGTGCCAGCAGCCAAGGGAGGGGTAATGAAAAACTGTTTTTT. Variable domain in full (rest from reference TRBV7-2 and TRBJ1-4): GAGVSQSPSNKVTEKGKDVELRCDPISGHTALYWYRQSLGQGLEFLIYFQGNSAPDKSGLPSDRFSAERTGGSVSTLTIQRTQQEDSAVYLCASSQGRGNEKLFFGSGTQLSVL.

V gene TRBV13 combines with J gene TRBJ2-1; perhaps TRBD1 as D (5 bases). This CDR3 is built from 13 residues. V was trimmed by 2 bases and J by 9 bases, leaving 11 bases between them. Per the germline V gene, CDR1 is PRHDT and CDR2 is FYEKMQ (reference sequence). In nucleotides, the CDR3 is TGTGCCAGCAGCTTACAGGGTATGCGTGAGCAGTTCTTC. The encoded protein is CASSLQGMREQFF.

V usage is TRBV7-8 and J usage is TRBJ1-5; 9 bases fit TRBD1. CDR1 is SGHVS, CDR2 FQNEAQ, per germline. This CDR3 has 15 amino acids. Unmatched junction bases numbered 1, after V lost 3 bases and J lost 1 base. The CDR3 region has the DNA TGTGCCAGCAGCTTGGGACAGGGAAGCAATCAGCCCCAGCATTTT. Encoded protein: CASSLGQGSNQPQHF.

V usage is TRBV5-1 and J usage is TRBJ1-1, with D unresolved. Trimming removed 3 bases at V and 0 bases at J, with 6 bases between. CDR1 is SGHRS and CDR2 is YFSETQ in the germline V gene. The CDR3 spans 13 residues. The CDR3 region is CASSSGMNTEAFF. In DNA form, the CDR3 reads TGCGCCAGCAGCTCCGGTATGAACACTGAAGCTTTCTTT.

The V call is TRBV4-1, the J call TRBJ2-2, with 8 bases that match TRBD1. The V gene's germline CDR1 is MGHRA and CDR2 YSYEKL. V dropped 1 base and J dropped 3; count of bases not matched to a gene: 1. This CDR3 is 15 amino acids long. The chain's CDR3 is CASSQGTGYTGELFF. The CDR3 region has the DNA TGCGCCAGCAGCCAAGGGACAGGGTACACCGGGGAGCTGTTTTTT.